A single sample is the source of the 19 T cell receptor beta chains below, sequenced in a study of blood T cell repertoires in COVID-19 (TCRdb year 2020). The method was the immunoSEQ multiplex PCR assay. TCRdb took this table from immuneACCESS and kept in-frame rearrangements with V and J called. Such tables lack part of the clones; where checked against another copy, unresolved V genes explain under half of the gap, and the rest is unexplained. In this sample the table shows 150,000 to 200,000 clones, roughly 84% of which occur a single time. The top ten clones comprise more than 12% of the sample. Input material: peripheral blood. These TCRs come from a woman in her 70s with COVID-19, enrolled during active disease.

This chain links TRBV3-1 (or the pseudogene TRBV3-2) with TRBJ2-7, with a tentative D call TRBD1 (6 bases). Trimming pared 2 bases from V and 4 bases from J, leaving 12 bases between. Germline-derived CDR1 and CDR2 are LGHDT and YNNKEL (reference sequence). This CDR3 spans 14 amino acids. CDR3 DNA sequence: TGTGCCAGCAGCCAACCGGGACACAGTTACGAGCAGTACTTC. Translation: CASSQPGHSYEQYF.

This chain connects TRBV28 to TRBJ1-5; 8 bases are shared with TRBD1. Germline V gene data show CDR1 as MDHEN and CDR2 as SYDVKM. After removal of 6 bases from V and 7 bases from J, the junction contained 8 bases not matched to a gene. CDR3 length equals 14 residues. CDR3 DNA: TGTGCCAGCAGGCAACAGGGGGTAAGGCAGCCCCAGCATTTT. This sequence encodes CASRQQGVRQPQHF. Drawing the rest from reference TRBV28 and TRBJ1-5, the complete variable domain is DVKVTQSSRYLVKRTGEKVFLECVQDMDHENMFWYRQDPGLGLRLIYFSYDVKMKEKGDIPEGYSVSREKKERFSLILESASTNQTSMYLCASRQQGVRQPQHFGDGTRLSIL.

This sequence joins TRBV28 and TRBJ2-1; D perhaps matches TRBD1 (7 bases). Trimming took off 4 bases at V and 15 bases at J, with 19 bases between the two ends. Germline V gene data show CDR1 as MDHEN and CDR2 as SYDVKM. The CDR3 has 13 amino acids. DNA of the CDR3: TGTGCCAGCAGTTCCCCAGTCCGACAGGGAGGGTTCTTC. The encoded protein is CASSSPVRQGGFF.

This chain uses TRBV4-1 with TRBJ2-1; 7 nucleotides align to TRBD2. Unmatched junction bases numbered 12, after V lost 4 bases and J lost 12 bases. This CDR3 comprises 14 residues. Germline V gene data show CDR1 as MGHRA and CDR2 as YSYEKL. This CDR3 is CASSRITGEGWQFF. The DNA of the CDR3 is TGCGCCAGCAGCCGAATCACGGGGGAGGGGTGGCAGTTCTTC.

V is TRBV7-8 and J is TRBJ2-3; tentative D call: TRBD2 (5 bases). V lost 1 base to trimming and J lost 2 bases, with 16 bases between them. This CDR3 comprises 17 residues. Per germline, CDR1 SGHVS and CDR2 FQNEAQ. The CDR3 region is CASSLEVAGVPTDTQYF. In DNA form, the CDR3 reads TGTGCCAGCAGCTTAGAGGTTGCCGGGGTCCCCACAGATACGCAGTATTTT.

J is TRBJ2-6 and V is TRBV2, with D unresolved. V shed 6 bases and J shed 1 base, with 10 bases lying between them. Germline assignment: CDR1 SNHLY and CDR2 FYNNEI. The CDR3 sequence is 15 residues long. The CDR3 sequence is CASRKEESGANVLTF. The CDR3, as DNA: TGTGCCAGCAGAAAAGAGGAGTCTGGGGCCAACGTCCTGACTTTC.

This chain connects TRBV7-9 to TRBJ1-4, with D possibly being TRBD1 (6 bases). The CDR3 loop spans 16 amino acids. Germline V gene sequence: CDR1 SEHNR, CDR2 FQNEAQ (reference sequence). With 3 bases removed from V and 5 bases from J, the gap between germline ends came to 16 bases. The CDR3 DNA reads as TGTGCCAGCAGCTTCGCAAAAATAGGACAGAATGAAAAACTGTTTTTT. Its protein is CASSFAKIGQNEKLFF.

The chain carries TRBV28 and TRBJ2-1; 9 bases match TRBD1. This CDR3 has 15 residues. Germline V gene data show CDR1 as MDHEN and CDR2 as SYDVKM. Trimming cost V 6 bases and J 0 bases; bases outside gene matches: 3. The CDR3: CASRLDRGSYNEQFF. In nucleotides, the CDR3 is TGTGCCAGCAGACTGGACAGGGGCTCCTACAATGAGCAGTTCTTC.

The chain employs TRBV28 and TRBJ1-4; 9 bases map to TRBD1. Losses at the gene ends were 5 bases for V and 5 bases for J; bases not matched to a gene: 12. CDR1 is MDHEN, CDR2 SYDVKM, per germline. The CDR3 spans 17 residues. The CDR3 reads CASSEPGTGNLNEKLFF. For the CDR3, the DNA is TGTGCCAGCAGTGAACCCGGGACAGGGAACCTCAATGAAAAACTGTTTTTT.

This clone came up once. V and J are TRBV19 and TRBJ2-6, with D perhaps TRBD1 (6 bases). The CDR3 has 18 residues. Germline CDR1 reads LNHDA; CDR2 reads SQIVND (reference sequence). V was clipped by 6 bases and J by 0 bases, with 18 bases between them. The CDR3 DNA sequence: TGTGCCAGTAGCACGACCGGGACACCAAACTCTGGGGCCAACGTCCTGACTTTC. As protein: CASSTTGTPNSGANVLTF. The full variable domain, with the rest looked up from reference TRBV19 and TRBJ2-6, is DGGITQSPKYLFRKEGQNVTLSCEQNLNHDAMYWYRQDPGQGLRLIYYSQIVNDFQKGDIAEGYSVSREKKESFPLTVTSAQKNPTAFYLCASSTTGTPNSGANVLTFGAGSRLTVL.

This clone was counted a single time. The chain joins TRBV15 to TRBJ2-1, with a weak D call TRBD2 (5 bases). There are 14 residues in the CDR3. In germline, CDR1 is LNHNV, CDR2 YYDKDF (reference sequence). Trimming pared 2 bases from V and 8 bases from J, leaving 13 bases between. CDR3 amino acids: CATSRPRGGDEQFF. The CDR3 DNA reads TGTGCCACCAGCAGACCAAGAGGAGGCGATGAGCAGTTCTTC. Together with reference TRBV15 and TRBJ2-1, the CDR3 gives the full variable domain: DAMVIQNPRYQVTQFGKPVTLSCSQTLNHNVMYWYQQKSSQAPKLLFHYYDKDFNNEADTPDNFQSRRPNTSFCFLDIRSPGLGDTAMYLCATSRPRGGDEQFFGPGTRLTVL.

The gene calls are TRBV28 and TRBJ1-5, with a possible D match to TRBD1 (6 bases). This CDR3 spans 13 amino acids. The V end was cut by 3 bases, the J end by 5 bases, with 8 bases between. Per the germline V gene, CDR1 is MDHEN and CDR2 is SYDVKM. CDR3 DNA: TGTGCCAGCAGTTTCAGGGGCGATCAGCCCCAGCATTTT. It is translated as CASSFRGDQPQHF. Variable domain in full (rest from reference TRBV28 and TRBJ1-5): DVKVTQSSRYLVKRTGEKVFLECVQDMDHENMFWYRQDPGLGLRLIYFSYDVKMKEKGDIPEGYSVSREKKERFSLILESASTNQTSMYLCASSFRGDQPQHFGDGTRLSIL.

The J gene is TRBJ2-5, the V gene TRBV5-6; 12 positions agree with TRBD1. The J segment lost 3 bases and the V segment lost 4 bases, leaving 1 base of the junction unmatched. The CDR3 contains 14 residues. Germline CDR1 SGHDT, CDR2 YYEEEE. CDR3: CASSGTGGEETQYF. The CDR3 coding sequence is TGTGCCAGCAGCGGGACAGGGGGCGAAGAGACCCAGTACTTC.

The rearrangement uses TRBV6-6 and TRBJ2-1, with a weak D call TRBD1 (6 bases). Trimming left V 8 bases short and J 10 bases short, with 24 bases between. The germline gives CDR1 MNHNY, CDR2 SVGAGI (reference sequence). The CDR3 is 15 amino acids. The CDR3 coding sequence is TGTGCCAGCTCTTACAGCCCCCCAGGGGCAGGCGAGCAGTTCTTC. Translated: CASSYSPPGAGEQFF.

Notes on this clone: Here the CDR3 omits its conserved ending phenylalanine or tryptophan, so a read error is the likely source. Because the CDR3's place on the DNA is in doubt, the DNA is left out and the CDR3 is given as listed by TCRdb. The chain employs TRBV7-2 and TRBJ1-2; no DNA check was done on the table's D call, TRBD1. Per the germline V gene, CDR1 is SGHTA and CDR2 is FQGNSA. From its first to its last residue, the CDR3 has 13 amino acids. The CDR3 sequence: CASRLPGHPVILL.

This chain connects TRBV19 to TRBJ1-1; D might be TRBD1 (6 bases). The germline V gene encodes CDR1 LNHDA and CDR2 SQIVND (reference sequence). CDR3 length: 12 residues. V was shortened by 6 bases and J by 8 bases, with 13 bases between the two germline ends. CDR3 in amino acids: CASSNGGQEAFF. CDR3 DNA sequence: TGTGCCAGTAGCAACGGCGGACAGGAAGCTTTCTTT.

The rearrangement links TRBV5-1 to TRBJ1-2, with TRBD1 matching over 8 bases. V shed 4 bases and J 8 bases; nucleotides not matched to a gene: 7. The CDR3 loop spans 13 amino acids. Per the germline V gene, CDR1 is SGHRS and CDR2 is YFSETQ. CDR3 bases: TGCGCCAGCAGCACCGGACAGGGTACCGGCTACACCTTC. It is translated as CASSTGQGTGYTF.

V usage is TRBV13 and J usage is TRBJ1-5; D is possibly TRBD1 (6 bases). The V and J ends lost 5 bases and 3 bases respectively, with 11 bases between them. Per germline, CDR1 PRHDT and CDR2 FYEKMQ (reference sequence). This CDR3 contains 14 residues. CDR3 in DNA: TGTGCCAGCAGCCTCGGACAGCTCAATCAGCCCCAGCATTTT. It specifies CASSLGQLNQPQHF.

The rearrangement uses TRBV11-3 and TRBJ2-1; 10 bases match TRBD2. The V and J ends lost 5 bases and 5 bases, in that order; junction bases with no gene match: 12. This CDR3 region has 17 residues. Germline lookup yields CDR1 SGHNT and CDR2 YENEEA. The CDR3 DNA is TGTGCCAGCAGCCCGTGGGGAGGGCTAGCGGGGGACAATGAGCAGTTCTTC. It specifies CASSPWGGLAGDNEQFF.